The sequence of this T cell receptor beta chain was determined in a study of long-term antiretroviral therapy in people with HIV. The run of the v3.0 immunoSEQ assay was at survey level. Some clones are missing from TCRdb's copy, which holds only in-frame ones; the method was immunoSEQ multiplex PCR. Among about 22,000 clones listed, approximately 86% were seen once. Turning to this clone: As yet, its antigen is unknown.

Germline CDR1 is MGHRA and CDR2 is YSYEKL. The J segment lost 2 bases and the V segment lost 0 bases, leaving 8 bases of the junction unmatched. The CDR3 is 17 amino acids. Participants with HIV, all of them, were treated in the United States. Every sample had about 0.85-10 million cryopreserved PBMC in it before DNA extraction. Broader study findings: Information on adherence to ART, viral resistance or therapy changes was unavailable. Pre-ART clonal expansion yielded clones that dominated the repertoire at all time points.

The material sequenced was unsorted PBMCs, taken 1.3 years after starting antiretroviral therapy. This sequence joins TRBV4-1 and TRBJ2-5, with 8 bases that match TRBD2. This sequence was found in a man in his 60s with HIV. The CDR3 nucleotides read TGCGCCAGCAGCCAAGAAGGTTCCGGGAGGGGGCAAGAGACCCAGTACTTC. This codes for CASSQEGSGRGQETQYF.